Shown below are 2 T cell receptor beta chains from a single sample sequenced in a study of beta chain features in type 1 diabetes. These receptors have no known antigen. Expressed TCRB transcripts were sequenced because the isolated RNA had all been reverse transcribed beforehand. Here immunoSEQ multiplex PCR was the method, and the copy in TCRdb shows in-frame clones only, minus some. The repertoire consists of some 150,000 clones, with about 13% occurring once and the leading ten covering 1% to 1.5%. Study-wide findings and caveats: Moderately but significantly shorter TCRB CDR3s were found in Type 1 diabetes patients in all four CD4+ subsets.

The sample comprised central memory CD4+ T cells from blood. The receptors originated from a man aged 18 to 35 with type 1 diabetes.

This chain links TRBV18 with TRBJ2-5; no firm D call. The CDR3 consists of 14 residues. Germline values: CDR1 KGHSH, CDR2 LQKENI. Trimming took 0 bases from V and 1 from J, leaving 6 bases between them. This CDR3 reads CASSPPHGQETQYF. DNA for the CDR3: TGTGCCAGCTCACCACCACACGGCCAAGAGACCCAGTACTTC.

This clone has just a few counts. The chain has TRBV2 and TRBJ2-3; D gene uncertain. The CDR3 length is 14 residues. CDR1 is SNHLY, CDR2 FYNNEI, per germline. The V end was cut by 4 bases, the J end by 2 bases, with 10 bases between. The CDR3 region is CASSVTIFTDTQYF. The CDR3 DNA follows: TGTGCCAGCAGTGTGACGATTTTCACAGATACGCAGTATTTT.